A single sample gave rise to the 8 T cell receptor beta chains below, sequenced in a study of T-cell memory formation after mild COVID-19. Using its own MiXCR run on the 5' RACE reads, TCRdb lists one record per CDR3 protein. The table lists under 250,000 distinct CDR3 sequences, roughly a tenth of them singletons, with less than 4% in the top ten. Sequencing input: PBMCs or a T cell subset sorted from them (not recorded which). These receptors were obtained from a man between 18 and 35 years old who had mild COVID-19 (a few samples of this study predate the infection). Cell type and time point are not known.

This clonotype was counted a few times. V and J are TRBV11-2 and TRBJ1-4, with TRBD1 matching 8 bases. The CDR3 contains 15 residues. CDR1 SGHAT and CDR2 FQNNGV come from the germline V gene. After removal of 5 bases from V and 7 bases from J, the junction contained 9 bases not matched to a gene. For the CDR3, the DNA is TGTGCCAGCAGCGAGTCCAGGGGGCGCGCTGAAAAACTGTTTTTT. Translating it yields CASSESRGRAEKLFF.

This chain connects TRBV11-2 to TRBJ1-2, with a tentative D call TRBD1 (5 bases). Germline-derived CDR1 and CDR2 are SGHAT and FQNNGV. CDR3 length: 14 residues. The ends were cut back, 4 bases at V and 8 bases at J, with 17 bases in the middle. The DNA for the CDR3 is TGTGCCAGCAGCTCCCTTTGGAAGGGGAGCGGCTACACCTTC. The encoded protein is CASSSLWKGSGYTF.

The rearrangement uses TRBV4-1 and TRBJ2-5; TRBD2 matches 14 bases. CDR3 length equals 15 residues. Germline-derived CDR1 and CDR2 are MGHRA and YSYEKL. V shed 3 bases, J shed 4 bases, and the junction held 1 base outside the gene matches. CDR3 sequence (DNA): TGCGCCAGCAGCCAGGGGACTAGCGGGGGAGAGACCCAGTACTTC. The encoded protein is CASSQGTSGGETQYF.

This clonotype occurred a few times. The chain combines TRBV18 with TRBJ2-7; 13 bases match TRBD2. The CDR3 is made up of 16 amino acids. Germline V gives CDR1 KGHSH, CDR2 LQKENI. V shed 4 bases, J shed 5 bases, and the junction held 8 bases outside the gene matches. CDR3 sequence: CASSRRGTSGAHEQYV. Written as DNA, the CDR3 is TGTGCCAGCTCACGAAGAGGGACTAGCGGGGCCCACGAGCAGTACGTC.

In this sample, this clonotype turned up a few times. V usage is TRBV7-9 and J usage is TRBJ1-2, with D unclear. The CDR3 totals 15 residues. The V and J ends lost 1 base and 0 bases respectively, with 9 bases between them. The germline V gene encodes CDR1 SEHNR and CDR2 FQNEAQ (reference sequence). CDR3 sequence: CASSLGSFANYGYTF. In nucleotides, the CDR3 is TGTGCCAGCAGCTTAGGGAGTTTTGCTAACTATGGCTACACCTTC.

V is TRBV18 and J is TRBJ2-7; 8 bases match TRBD1. Trimming cost V 6 bases and J 2 bases; bases outside gene matches: 6. The length of the CDR3 is 14 residues. The V gene's germline CDR1 is KGHSH and CDR2 LQKENI. The CDR3 sequence: CASSPRTGPYEQYV. CDR3 in DNA: TGTGCCAGCTCCCCCCGGACAGGGCCCTACGAGCAGTACGTC.

The CDR3 DNA reads TGTGCCATCAGTGAGGGAGCGGGGCTCAACACCGGGGAGCTGTTTTTT. Translating gives CAISEGAGLNTGELFF. This chain links TRBV10-3 with TRBJ2-2; TRBD2 agrees at 7 bases. Germline V gene data show CDR1 as ENHRY and CDR2 as SYGVKD. Germline trimming cut 2 bases from V and 2 bases from J; bases unmatched to any gene: 5. This CDR3 contains 16 residues.

This clonotype came up a few times. The gene calls are TRBV20-1 and TRBJ1-6; D is perhaps TRBD1 (5 bases). This CDR3 contains 14 residues. Germline V gene sequence: CDR1 DFQATT, CDR2 SNEGSKA (reference sequence). V gave up 6 bases and J gave up 5 bases, with 14 bases separating them. This chain's CDR3 is CSAGAPRDNSPLHF. CDR3 coding DNA: TGCAGTGCCGGGGCCCCCCGGGATAATTCACCCCTCCACTTT.